These T cell receptor beta chains were read from a single sample in a study of CD8 T cells in ankylosing spondylitis. One entry per CDR3 protein, called by TCRdb with MiXCR from the 5' RACE reads. The data contain about 540,000 distinct CDR3 sequences, approximately 11% of them singletons. Material: blood, either unsorted or a sorted T cell fraction (not recorded which). The receptor set was obtained from a male donor with ankylosing spondylitis. The CDR3 runs from the conserved cysteine through the conserved F or W.

TRBJ2-1	TRBV20-1	14	CSPRIGISYNEQFF
TRBJ2-5	TRBV5-1	19	CASSLGPLLAGSGQETQYF
TRBJ2-1	TRBV29-1	12	CSFLLSGTEQFF
TRBJ2-1	TRBV11-2	17	CASSLWTSGSSYNEQFF
TRBJ2-1	TRBV18	15	CASSRVSGSQDEQFF
TRBJ2-2	TRBV4-2	15	CASSQDREQTGELFF
TRBJ1-4	TRBV27	16	CASSSPTDRSNEKLFF
TRBJ2-3	TRBV20-1	15	CSASDRGRITDTQYF
TRBJ1-5	TRBV7-8	16	CASSTGTGNSNQPQHF
TRBJ2-7	TRBV20-1	13	CSARDPRAYEQYF
TRBJ2-3	TRBV6-2/TRBV6-3	13	CASSAGRTDTQYF
TRBJ1-1	TRBV12-3/TRBV12-4	14	CASSLFKETAEAFF
TRBJ2-1	TRBV10-2	14	CASTATRGNNEQFF
TRBJ2-1	TRBV6-1	15	CASSGGRASYNEQFF
TRBJ2-1	TRBV24-1	14	CATSESGTYNEQFF
TRBJ1-1	TRBV6-2/TRBV6-3	16	CASSYSSRDHRREAFF
TRBJ2-2	TRBV6-1	16	CASSRGEGPNTGELFF
TRBJ1-2	TRBV12-3/TRBV12-4	14	CASTLGTGQDGYTF
TRBJ1-5	TRBV12-3/TRBV12-4	15	CASSPSRSGNQPQHF
TRBJ1-4	TRBV12-3/TRBV12-4	15	CASSLASTGYEKLFF
TRBJ1-1	TRBV9	16	CASSVVSPGRNTEAFF
TRBJ2-1	TRBV11-2	15	CASSARLAGEYEQFF
TRBJ2-1	TRBV11-3	13	CASSLAARDEQFF
TRBJ1-3	TRBV12-3/TRBV12-4	14	CASSRQSSGNTIYF
TRBJ2-7	TRBV10-3	17	CAISEPPYSGDTYEQYF
TRBJ1-2	TRBV7-2	17	CASSYGNMAQSNYGYTF
TRBJ1-4	TRBV3-1	15	CASSQEDRQNEKLFF
TRBJ2-1	TRBV3-1	14	CASSQDPSSNEQFF
TRBJ2-1	TRBV7-8	15	CASSFVGRAYNEQFF
TRBJ2-7	TRBV20-1	13	CSARAQPLYEQYF
TRBJ1-4	TRBV4-2	15	CASSQVGAGDEKLFF
TRBJ2-5	TRBV10-3	16	CAISEQGLAGEETQYF
TRBJ1-1	TRBV5-1	15	CASRGTGTMTTEAFF
TRBJ2-3	TRBV20-1	13	CSAHYPPGDTQYF
TRBJ2-1	TRBV11-3	15	CASSRPGPRVDEQFF
TRBJ1-5	TRBV2	15	CASNLRGISNQPQHF
TRBJ2-6	TRBV20-1	14	CSAAGQFGANVLTF
TRBJ2-7	TRBV6-1	14	CASNGTSRTYEQYF
TRBJ2-1	TRBV6-6	12	CASSPSLADQFF
TRBJ2-5	TRBV7-2	17	CASSLVGSGHSQETQYF
TRBJ2-1	TRBV2	15	CASSEYSLGYNEQFF
TRBJ1-1	TRBV7-9	16	CASSSALGTGGTEAFF
TRBJ2-1	TRBV5-1	15	CASSLVALAGNEQFF
TRBJ2-1	TRBV20-1	15	CSAAPGLAHYNEQFF
TRBJ2-5	TRBV7-9	13	CASSLLAAETQYF
TRBJ2-3	TRBV27	13	CASSLKRTDTQYF
TRBJ1-5	TRBV20-1	14	CSALTPTQGQPQHF
TRBJ2-1	TRBV21-1	15	CASSKGSGRGNEQFF
TRBJ2-7	TRBV30	13	CAWSVSSGNEQYF
TRBJ2-3	TRBV3-1	14	CASSQDPRTDTQYF
TRBJ2-2	TRBV27	15	CASSSSGRVTGELFF
TRBJ2-5	TRBV27	12	CASSQRGETQYF
TRBJ2-7	TRBV3-1	14	CASSPRGQSYEQYF
TRBJ2-3	TRBV6-5	15	CASSYSSGSTDTQYF
TRBJ2-5	TRBV20-1	14	CSGSGGGFEETQYF
TRBJ1-1	TRBV4-2	14	CASSQDEGGTEAFF
TRBJ2-1	TRBV2	13	CASRGTIYNEQFF
TRBJ2-5	TRBV14	19	CASSHLTSGKAPGQETQYF
TRBJ2-1	TRBV12-3/TRBV12-4	14	CASSPAQGGVEQFF